Listed here are 32 T cell receptor beta chains from one sample, sequenced in a study of CD8+CD57+ T cells in acquired aplastic anemia. For CDR3 and TCR beta VDJ profiling, genomic DNA was the template used. TCRdb re-called the reads through MiXCR, storing one row per CDR3 protein. Of 400,000 to 450,000 distinct CDR3 sequences in the sample, 65% to 80% were seen once. The specimen sequenced was sorted CD4+, CD8+, or CD8+CD57+ T cells (not recorded which) from PBMCs. These TCRs come from a human donor in good health, serving as a control.

This clonotype was observed at least ten times. This chain uses TRBV5-8 with TRBJ2-3; unclear D gene. This CDR3 contains 13 residues. V lost 4 bases and J lost 2, with 8 bases in between. Germline V gene sequence: CDR1 SGHTS, CDR2 YDEGEE. The CDR3 loop reads CASSIGPTDTQYF. Written as DNA, the CDR3 is TGTGCCAGCAGCATTGGGCCCACAGATACGCAGTATTTT.

This rearrangement joins TRBV11-3 to TRBJ2-5; 8 bases agree with TRBD1. V trimming: 6 bases; J trimming: 6 bases; junction bases outside the gene matches: 6. CDR1 SGHNT and CDR2 YENEEA come from the germline V gene. This CDR3 is built from 13 residues. The CDR3 nucleotides read TGTGCCAGCAGTGCGGACAGGGCTAAGACCCAGTACTTC. Protein product: CASSADRAKTQYF. Based on the CDR3 plus reference TRBV11-3 and TRBJ2-5, the full variable domain is EAGVVQSPRYKIIEKKQPVAFWCNPISGHNTLYWYLQNLGQGPELLIRYENEEAVDDSQLPKDRFSAERLKGVDSTLKIQPAELGDSAVYLCASSADRAKTQYFGPGTRLLVL.

The rearrangement joins TRBV6-1 to TRBJ2-5; 7 bases agree with TRBD2. Trimming at V came to 7 bases and at J to 5 bases, leaving 13 bases not matched to a gene. Germline V lookup: CDR1 MNHNS, CDR2 SASEGT. The CDR3 spans 15 residues. The CDR3 loop is CASTGGTTLWETQYF. The CDR3 region has the DNA TGTGCCAGCACCGGAGGGACTACACTTTGGGAGACCCAGTACTTC.

Concerning this clonotype itself: This CDR3 fails to terminate in the conserved phenylalanine or tryptophan, so it likely reflects a read error. J is TRBJ2-7 and V is TRBV5-1, with 9 bases fitting TRBD1. J lost 6 bases, V lost 6 bases, and 7 bases had no gene match. Germline V CDR1 and CDR2: SGHRS, YFSETQ. The CDR3 is 13 residues long. The CDR3 DNA is TGCGCCAGCAATTGGGACAGGGCCCGCGAGCAGTACCTC. Protein: CASNWDRAREQYL.

This rearrangement joins TRBV12-3 or TRBV12-4 to TRBJ2-7, with TRBD2 identical over 8 bases. With 6 bases clipped from V and 3 bases from J, the junction kept 10 bases outside the gene matches. The CDR3 consists of 15 residues. In DNA, the CDR3 is TGTGCCAGCAGCTCTGCCGGGACTAGGTACTACGAGCAGTACTTC. Its protein product is CASSSAGTRYYEQYF.

The chain carries TRBV7-9 and TRBJ1-2; 10 bases are a match to TRBD1. CDR3 length: 14 residues. Trimming removed 5 bases from V and 8 bases from J; junction bases left unmatched: 8. Germline V gene lookup returns CDR1 SEHNR and CDR2 FQNEAQ (reference sequence). The CDR3 is CASSKDRGRLGYTF. The CDR3 DNA sequence: TGTGCCAGCAGCAAAGACAGGGGGCGCTTGGGCTACACCTTC.

The CDR3 nucleotides read TGCAGTGCTAGAGTGGTGGGACAGGAGCAGTACTTC. This codes for CSARVVGQEQYF. The chain recombines TRBV20-1 with TRBJ2-7; 7 bases agree with TRBD1. The J segment lost 7 bases and the V segment lost 1 base, leaving 4 bases of the junction unmatched. The germline V gene encodes CDR1 DFQATT and CDR2 SNEGSKA (reference sequence). The CDR3 totals 12 residues.

Notes on this clonotype: This may arise from a read error, as a much more abundant clone is one base away. The chain uses TRBV7-9 and TRBJ1-1; 8 bases are shared with TRBD1. The CDR3 spans 15 residues. The germline V gene has CDR1 SEHNR and CDR2 FQNEAQ (reference sequence). V trimming: 2 bases; J trimming: 3 bases; junction bases outside the gene matches: 5. CDR3 residues: CASSLSGGGHTEAFF. CDR3 sequence (DNA): TGTGCCAGCAGCTTATCAGGGGGCGGGCACACTGAAGCTTTCTTT.

The chain employs TRBV29-1 and TRBJ2-7; a weak D match, TRBD1 (7 bases). Deletions cut 4 bases from V and 7 bases from J, with 23 bases between. CDR1 and CDR2 (germline): SQVTM, ANQGSEA. This CDR3 contains 15 residues. CDR3 residues: CSVVHRQGGAGEQYF. CDR3 DNA sequence: TGCAGCGTTGTACACCGCCAGGGGGGTGCTGGGGAGCAGTACTTC.

The CDR3 loop is CATTPLRSPGYGYTF. The CDR3, as DNA: TGTGCCACCACTCCACTCCGTAGCCCAGGCTATGGCTACACCTTC. V gene TRBV15 combines with J gene TRBJ1-2; no clear D gene. Trimming shortened V by 7 bases and J by 4 bases, and 19 bases separated the two germline ends. Looked up from germline, CDR1 is LNHNV and CDR2 is YYDKDF (reference sequence). The CDR3 sequence is 15 residues long. The complete variable domain, with remaining parts taken from reference TRBV15 and TRBJ1-2, reads DAMVIQNPRYQVTQFGKPVTLSCSQTLNHNVMYWYQQKSSQAPKLLFHYYDKDFNNEADTPDNFQSRRPNTSFCFLDIRSPGLGDTAMYLCATTPLRSPGYGYTFGSGTRLTVV.

Concerning this clonotype itself: One end of the junction fails to match germline, which may point to a read error. The CDR3 region has the DNA TGTGCCAGCAGCTTTACTACAGGGAGAGCGACCGGGGAGCTGTTCTTT. This gives the protein CASSFTTGRATGELFF. The rearrangement links TRBV5-1 to TRBJ2-2; possibly TRBD1 for D (6 bases). This CDR3 contains 16 residues. CDR1 SGHRS and CDR2 YFSETQ come from the germline V gene.

The gene calls are TRBV7-6 and TRBJ2-3; D gene ambiguous. This CDR3 has 16 amino acids. Trimming left V 0 bases short and J 12 bases short, with 22 bases between. Germline CDR1 SGHVS, CDR2 FNYEAQ. The CDR3 reads CASSLAVSRPKHIQYF. The CDR3 DNA reads TGTGCCAGCAGCTTAGCGGTAAGTCGGCCCAAGCATATTCAGTATTTT.

This clonotype was seen ten or more times. The V gene is TRBV12-3 or TRBV12-4, the J gene TRBJ2-2; 12 nucleotides align to TRBD2. CDR3 length equals 16 residues. The J segment lost 3 bases and the V segment lost 5 bases, leaving 4 bases of the junction unmatched. This CDR3 is CASSRTSGEDTGELFF. The CDR3 DNA is TGTGCCAGCAGTCGGACTAGCGGGGAGGACACCGGGGAGCTGTTTTTT.

Ten or more counts support this clonotype. The V call is TRBV29-1, the J call TRBJ2-3; 8 nucleotides align to TRBD2. In germline, CDR1 is SQVTM, CDR2 ANQGSEA. Trimming cost V 3 bases and J 6 bases; bases outside gene matches: 8. CDR3 length: 14 amino acids. For the CDR3, the DNA is TGCAGCGTTGATTCGGGGGGGGGGTGGGATACGCAGTATTTT. Amino acid sequence: CSVDSGGGWDTQYF.

This clonotype was recorded at least ten times. The CDR3 region has the DNA TGTGCCAGTAGTATAGACCCTCTGGGGTCACCCCTCCACTTT. Amino acid sequence: CASSIDPLGSPLHF. The rearrangement uses TRBV19 and TRBJ1-6; the D is unclear. CDR1 and CDR2 (germline): LNHDA, SQIVND (reference sequence). V was clipped by 0 bases and J by 10 bases, with 10 bases between them. The CDR3 is 14 residues long.

The chain couples TRBV20-1 to TRBJ1-5; 12 nucleotides align to TRBD1. Germline trimming cut 3 bases from V and 0 bases from J; bases unmatched to any gene: 12. The CDR3 loop spans 19 amino acids. Looked up from germline, CDR1 is DFQATT and CDR2 is SNEGSKA (reference sequence). The CDR3, as DNA: TGCAGTGCTAGGCCCTCCGGGACAGGGGGCACCTATAGCAATCAGCCCCAGCATTTT. This encodes CSARPSGTGGTYSNQPQHF.

With respect to this clonotype: No conserved phenylalanine or tryptophan ends this CDR3, so it is likely a read error. Because the CDR3's place on the DNA is in doubt, the DNA is left out and the CDR3 is given as listed by TCRdb. The chain employs TRBV7-2 and TRBJ2-7; the D call of TRBD1 is as the table states it, not checked on the DNA. The CDR3 is 13 residues long, counting both termini. In germline, CDR1 is SGHTA, CDR2 FQGNSA. The CDR3: CASSLVQGIYEHY.

The chain joins TRBV20-1 to TRBJ2-3, with D uncertain. The germline V gene has CDR1 DFQATT and CDR2 SNEGSKA (reference sequence). This CDR3 is 15 amino acids long. Between the trimmed V and J ends, which lost 3 bases and 3 bases, there was a span of 16 bases. As DNA, the CDR3 is TGCAGTGCTAGTGCGCGTGCAGGTTTTACAGATACGCAGTATTTT. Amino acids: CSASARAGFTDTQYF.

This clonotype was seen once. V is TRBV12-3 or TRBV12-4 and J is TRBJ2-5; TRBD1 might be the D (5 bases). Deletions cut 6 bases from V and 1 base from J, with 27 bases between. CDR3 size: 19 residues. CDR3 protein: CASRFGQSSQSRGQETQYF. CDR3 DNA: TGTGCCAGCAGATTCGGCCAGTCGTCGCAATCAAGGGGCCAAGAGACCCAGTACTTC.

The V and J genes are TRBV7-2 and TRBJ2-2, with D tentatively TRBD1 (6 bases). The V gene's germline CDR1 is SGHTA and CDR2 FQGNSA. The CDR3 runs 15 residues. With 5 bases removed from V and 17 bases from J, the gap between germline ends came to 27 bases. As DNA, the CDR3 is TGTGCCAGCAGCATACAGGGTTCGGAGACCCAGTACTTCTTTTTT. Translated, it gives CASSIQGSETQYFFF.

The rearrangement joins TRBV20-1 to TRBJ1-1; D not resolved. The CDR3 has 15 amino acids. V was pared by 3 bases and J by 4 bases, with 18 bases between. Germline CDR1 and CDR2: DFQATT and SNEGSKA (reference sequence). The DNA for the CDR3 is TGCAGTGCTAGTCTTCCGCAAGGACTGATCACTGAAGCTTTCTTT. Amino acids: CSASLPQGLITEAFF.

This clonotype was found many times. The chain carries TRBV10-3 and TRBJ1-1; TRBD1 matches at 7 bases. The trim removed 0 bases at V and 5 bases at J, leaving 9 bases unmatched. CDR1 is ENHRY, CDR2 SYGVKD, per germline. CDR3 length equals 16 residues. The CDR3 DNA reads TGTGCCATCAGTGAGTCTCTGGCAGGGGGTTATACTGAAGCTTTCTTT. This codes for CAISESLAGGYTEAFF.

Points on this clonotype: The conserved closing phenylalanine or tryptophan is absent in this CDR3, likely reflecting a read error. Because the CDR3's place on the DNA is in doubt, the DNA is left out and the CDR3 is given as listed by TCRdb. The rearrangement links TRBV2 to TRBJ2-5; TRBD1 is taken as the D call from the table, unchecked against the DNA. The CDR3 length equals 16 residues, ends included. CDR1 is SNHLY and CDR2 is FYNNEI in the germline V gene. CDR3 residues: CASSATGETEAFFGQG.

This clonotype was picked up many times. In nucleotides, the CDR3 is TGCAGTGCTAGACCCGGGACAGGAAAAAATCAGCCCCAGCATTTT. Its translation is CSARPGTGKNQPQHF. This rearrangement joins TRBV20-1 to TRBJ1-5; 8 bases line up with TRBD1. Germline V gene lookup returns CDR1 DFQATT and CDR2 SNEGSKA (reference sequence). CDR3 size: 15 residues. Trimming cost V 2 bases and J 4 bases; bases outside gene matches: 7.

The chain joins TRBV7-3 to TRBJ1-6; D gene uncertain. Germline values: CDR1 SGHTA, CDR2 FQGTGA. Trimming left V 5 bases short and J 13 bases short, with 24 bases between. This CDR3 has 16 amino acids. As DNA, the CDR3 is TGTGCCAGCAGCAGTGATCGCAGGTCCAATCAGTCCCCCCTCCACTTT. Translated: CASSSDRRSNQSPLHF.

A remark on this clonotype: An end of the junction differs from the germline gene, which may be a read error. The rearrangement joins TRBV5-5 to TRBJ2-7; D is unclear. CDR3 length: 14 amino acids. Germline-derived CDR1 and CDR2 are SGHKS and YYEKEE (reference sequence). The CDR3 nucleotides are TGCGCCAGCAGCCCGTGGTGGATAGTCTACGAGCAGTACTTC. Its translation is CASSPWWIVYEQYF.

The chain is built from TRBV6-5 and TRBJ1-5; TRBD1 might be the D (6 bases). Trimming left V 6 bases short and J 3 bases short, with 15 bases between. The CDR3 consists of 15 residues. Germline V lookup: CDR1 MNHEY, CDR2 SVGAGI. This chain's CDR3 is CASSGTGFNNQPQHF. Written as DNA, the CDR3 is TGTGCCAGCAGCGGTACAGGGTTTAACAATCAGCCCCAGCATTTT.

Worth noting for this clonotype: At one end, the junction sequence differs from germline, possibly due to a read error. This chain connects TRBV20-1 to TRBJ2-2; no firm D call. The CDR3 is 14 amino acids. In germline, CDR1 is DFQATT, CDR2 SNEGSKA (reference sequence). The DNA for the CDR3 is TGCAGTGCTCCCGGGCTGACGAACTCCGGGGAGCTGTTTTTT. Encoded protein: CSAPGLTNSGELFF.

This chain connects TRBV7-2 to TRBJ1-1, with TRBD1 matching 9 bases. In germline, CDR1 is SGHTA, CDR2 FQGNSA. This CDR3 spans 18 amino acids. V lost 4 bases and J lost 7; bases outside the gene matches: 19. CDR3 coding DNA: TGTGCCAGCAGCTCTTACACGGGACAGGGAACGAGTAAACTTGAAGCTTTCTTT. It encodes CASSSYTGQGTSKLEAFF.

The V call is TRBV12-3 or TRBV12-4, the J call TRBJ2-6; 9 bases align to TRBD1. The CDR3 totals 21 residues. Unmatched junction bases numbered 15, after V lost 2 bases and J lost 1 base. The CDR3 protein is CASSLRRTGALPFSGANVLTF. The CDR3 DNA is TGTGCCAGCAGTTTAAGGAGGACAGGGGCTTTGCCTTTTTCTGGGGCCAACGTCCTGACTTTC.

The genes are TRBV7-2 and TRBJ2-7; no definite D call. V was trimmed by 4 bases and J by 3 bases, leaving 10 bases between them. From germline, CDR1 is SGHTA and CDR2 FQGNSA. The CDR3 loop spans 13 amino acids. CDR3 nucleotides: TGTGCCAGCAGCTCAGTCGGCCGCTACGAGCAGTACTTC. It specifies CASSSVGRYEQYF. Variable domain in full (rest from reference TRBV7-2 and TRBJ2-7): GAGVSQSPSNKVTEKGKDVELRCDPISGHTALYWYRQSLGQGLEFLIYFQGNSAPDKSGLPSDRFSAERTGGSVSTLTIQRTQQEDSAVYLCASSSVGRYEQYFGPGTRLTVT.

This clonotype was recorded only once. Being one base from a much bigger clone, this may be a read error. CDR3 nucleotide sequence: TGTGCCTGCAGCAGCGGCACAGATACGCAGTATTTT. As protein: CACSSGTDTQYF. The chain couples TRBV12-3 or TRBV12-4 to TRBJ2-3; unclear D gene. The CDR3 runs to 12 residues.